This T cell receptor beta chain emerged from a study of blood T cell repertoires in COVID-19. For the study at large: Samples representing acute and convalescent COVID-19 were sourced from the United States, Italy and Spain.

The repertoire was sequenced with immunoSEQ multiplex PCR; TCRdb's copy has only in-frame clones and lacks some. The repertoire holds fewer than 180,000 clones, 65% to 90% seen once, with more than 3% in the top ten. This clonotype was obtained from a man aged 70 or older with acute or convalescent COVID-19. Material: peripheral blood.

The chain's CDR3 is CASSWTDIYEQYF. For the CDR3, the DNA is TGTGCCAGCAGTTGGACAGATATCTACGAGCAGTACTTC. The chain links TRBV6-2 or TRBV6-3 to TRBJ2-7; tentatively, D is TRBD1 (6 bases). Trimming shortened V by 4 bases and J by 3 bases, and 10 bases separated the two germline ends. Looked up from germline, CDR1 is MNHEY and CDR2 is SVGEGT. The CDR3 sequence is 13 residues long.